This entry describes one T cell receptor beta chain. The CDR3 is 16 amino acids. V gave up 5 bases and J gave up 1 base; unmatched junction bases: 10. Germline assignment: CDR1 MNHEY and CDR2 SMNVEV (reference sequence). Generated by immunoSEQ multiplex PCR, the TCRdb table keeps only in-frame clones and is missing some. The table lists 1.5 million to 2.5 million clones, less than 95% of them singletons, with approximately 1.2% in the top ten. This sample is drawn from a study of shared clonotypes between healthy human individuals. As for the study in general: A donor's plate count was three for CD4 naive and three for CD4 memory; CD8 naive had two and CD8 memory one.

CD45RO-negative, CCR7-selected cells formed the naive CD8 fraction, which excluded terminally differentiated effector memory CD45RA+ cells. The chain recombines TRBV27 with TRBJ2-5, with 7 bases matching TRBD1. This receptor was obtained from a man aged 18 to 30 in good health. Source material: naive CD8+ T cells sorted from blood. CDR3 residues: CASSPQGVRAQETQYF. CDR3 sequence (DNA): TGTGCCAGCAGTCCTCAGGGGGTTAGGGCCCAAGAGACCCAGTACTTC.